What follows are 29 T cell receptor beta chains derived from one specimen sequenced in a study of control samples from healthy donors and cancer patients. Generated by immunoSEQ multiplex PCR, the TCRdb table keeps only in-frame clones and is missing some. The sample holds 170,000 or so clones, nearly 90% seen once. The sequenced sample was blood. These receptors were obtained from a woman aged 50 to 65 in good health.

The genes are TRBV13 and TRBJ2-4; the D gene is possibly TRBD2 (5 bases). Trimming took off 2 bases at V and 0 bases at J, with 11 bases between the two ends. The CDR3 runs 16 residues. CDR1 is PRHDT and CDR2 is FYEKMQ in the germline V gene (reference sequence). Here the CDR3 reads CASSLSGAGAKNIQYF. In DNA form, the CDR3 reads TGTGCCAGCAGCTTATCGGGCGCGGGAGCCAAAAACATTCAGTACTTC. Based on the CDR3 plus reference TRBV13 and TRBJ2-4, the full variable domain is AAGVIQSPRHLIKEKRETATLKCYPIPRHDTVYWYQQGPGQDPQFLISFYEKMQSDKGSIPDRFSAQQFSDYHSELNMSSLELGDSALYFCASSLSGAGAKNIQYFGAGTRLSVL.

The chain uses TRBV7-9 and TRBJ2-7; perhaps D is TRBD1 or TRBD2 (6 bases each). The V gene's germline CDR1 is SEHNR and CDR2 FQNEAQ (reference sequence). The CDR3 is 16 residues long. The V end lost 1 base, the J end lost 7 bases, and 20 bases lay between the germline ends. CDR3 sequence: CASSLVGALAGLEQYF. In nucleotides, the CDR3 is TGTGCCAGCAGCTTAGTGGGGGCTTTGGCGGGATTAGAGCAGTACTTC.

This chain connects TRBV7-2 to TRBJ2-3; 8 positions agree with TRBD2. The CDR3 sequence is 16 residues long. The germline V gene has CDR1 SGHTA and CDR2 FQGNSA. The V and J ends lost 3 bases and 2 bases, in that order; junction bases with no gene match: 7. DNA for the CDR3: TGTGCCAGCAGCTTCAAGCGGGGGATTATCACAGATACGCAGTATTTT. Its protein is CASSFKRGIITDTQYF.

The chain has TRBV18 and TRBJ1-6; maybe TRBD1 (5 bases). Germline V gene sequence: CDR1 KGHSH, CDR2 LQKENI. The germline V and J ends were trimmed by 5 bases and 6 bases, with 14 bases remaining between them. This CDR3 has 15 residues. CDR3 in amino acids: CASSGYTGGNSPLHF. The CDR3 bases are TGTGCCAGCTCAGGCTACACGGGGGGTAATTCACCCCTCCACTTT. Full variable domain (remainder filled in from reference TRBV18 and TRBJ1-6): NAGVMQNPRHLVRRRGQEARLRCSPMKGHSHVYWYRQLPEEGLKFMVYLQKENIIDESGMPKERFSAEFPKEGPSILRIQQVVRGDSAAYFCASSGYTGGNSPLHFGNGTRLTVT.

The rearrangement links TRBV19 to TRBJ1-6, with 10 bases that match TRBD1. Germline CDR1 and CDR2: LNHDA and SQIVND (reference sequence). Trimming removed 4 bases from V and 7 bases from J; junction bases left unmatched: 7. The CDR3 is made up of 16 amino acids. Here the CDR3 reads CASSKTGTGANSPLHF. Written as DNA, the CDR3 is TGTGCCAGTAGTAAAACAGGGACAGGGGCAAATTCACCCCTCCACTTT.

The J gene is TRBJ1-4, the V gene TRBV15, with D uncertain. V was cut by 5 bases and J by 5 bases, with 12 bases left in between. The CDR3 totals 14 residues. From germline, CDR1 is LNHNV and CDR2 YYDKDF (reference sequence). The CDR3 loop reads CATSSRIGNEKLFF. The CDR3, as DNA: TGTGCCACCAGCTCCCGGATCGGGAATGAAAAACTGTTTTTT.

The J gene is TRBJ2-7, the V gene TRBV25-1; D ambiguous. Trimming took 7 bases from V and 5 from J, leaving 15 bases between them. Germline CDR1 MGHDK, CDR2 SYGVNS. This CDR3 spans 13 amino acids. In DNA form, the CDR3 reads TGTGCCAGCAAACCGAATGGTTGGAACGAGCAGTACTTC. It translates to CASKPNGWNEQYF.

The chain joins TRBV14 to TRBJ2-1, with a weak D call TRBD2 (5 bases). This CDR3 is 14 amino acids long. V lost 6 bases, J lost 0 bases, and 9 bases lay in between. From germline, CDR1 is SGHDN and CDR2 FVKESK. This CDR3 is CASRLSGSYNEQFF. The DNA for the CDR3 is TGTGCCAGCAGACTAAGCGGCTCCTACAATGAGCAGTTCTTC.

J is TRBJ2-5 and V is TRBV19; 8 positions match TRBD1. The length of the CDR3 is 14 residues. The J segment lost 2 bases and the V segment lost 4 bases, leaving 3 bases of the junction unmatched. Germline V gene data show CDR1 as LNHDA and CDR2 as SQIVND (reference sequence). CDR3 in DNA: TGTGCCAGTAGTAGAAGGGACAGGCAAGAGACCCAGTACTTC. This encodes CASSRRDRQETQYF.

CDR3 protein: CASSPLQGSVGSGNTIYF. CDR3 coding DNA: TGTGCCAGCTCACCACTGCAGGGGAGTGTGGGTTCTGGAAACACCATATATTTT. V gene TRBV18 combines with J gene TRBJ1-3, with D possibly being TRBD1 (6 bases). CDR3 length: 18 residues. Germline CDR1 is KGHSH and CDR2 is LQKENI. With 1 base removed from V and 1 base from J, the gap between germline ends came to 17 bases.

V gene TRBV3-1 (or the pseudogene TRBV3-2) combines with J gene TRBJ1-1, with 9 bases identical to TRBD1. This CDR3 has 16 residues. Per the germline V gene, CDR1 is LGHDT and CDR2 is YNNKEL (reference sequence). With 0 bases clipped from V and 10 bases from J, the junction kept 12 bases outside the gene matches. The chain's CDR3 is CASSQDRGGTGFIAFF. In DNA form, the CDR3 reads TGTGCCAGCAGCCAAGATCGAGGAGGGACAGGGTTTATAGCTTTCTTT.

The chain carries TRBV27 and TRBJ2-7, with 7 bases identical to TRBD2. This CDR3 contains 14 residues. Unmatched junction bases numbered 3, after V lost 4 bases and J lost 0 bases. CDR1 and CDR2 from the germline V gene are MNHEY and SMNVEV (reference sequence). For the CDR3, the DNA is TGTGCCAGCAGTTGGAGGGAGGGCTCCTACGAGCAGTACTTC. This codes for CASSWREGSYEQYF.

V is TRBV29-1 and J is TRBJ1-5; a weak D match, TRBD1 (5 bases). V was cut by 4 bases and J by 5 bases, with 12 bases left in between. This CDR3 comprises 13 residues. The germline gives CDR1 SQVTM, CDR2 ANQGSEA. The CDR3 bases are TGCAGCGTTGCCAGGGAGCCTGATCAGCCCCAGCATTTT. Amino acid sequence: CSVAREPDQPQHF.

This sequence joins TRBV10-3 and TRBJ1-6, with 9 bases aligning to TRBD1. V shed 6 bases and J 10 bases; nucleotides not matched to a gene: 10. Germline values: CDR1 ENHRY, CDR2 SYGVKD. The CDR3 covers 15 residues. CDR3 amino acids: CAISLKDRGESPLHF. The CDR3 DNA follows: TGTGCCATCAGCCTTAAGGACAGGGGAGAATCACCCCTCCACTTT.

The CDR3 protein is CASSLDPAGGPADTQYF. The CDR3, as DNA: TGTGCCAGCAGCTTAGATCCAGCGGGGGGGCCTGCAGATACGCAGTATTTT. J is TRBJ2-3 and V is TRBV7-2; 10 nucleotides match TRBD2. With 1 base clipped from V and 4 bases from J, the junction kept 8 bases outside the gene matches. CDR3 length: 17 amino acids. Germline V gene sequence: CDR1 SGHTA, CDR2 FQGNSA.

The rearrangement links TRBV20-1 to TRBJ1-1; no reliable D call. Germline assignment: CDR1 DFQATT and CDR2 SNEGSKA (reference sequence). This CDR3 is 11 amino acids long. The V end was cut by 2 bases, the J end by 3 bases, with 4 bases between. DNA for the CDR3: TGCAGTGCTAGAAGAGACACTGAAGCTTTCTTT. This codes for CSARRDTEAFF.

The chain recombines TRBV5-6 with TRBJ2-3; D uncertain. CDR1 SGHDT and CDR2 YYEEEE come from the germline V gene. The CDR3 extends over 17 amino acids. The V end lost 4 bases, the J end lost 2 bases, and 20 bases lay between the germline ends. In DNA form, the CDR3 reads TGTGCCAGCAGCGAACAAGGACGGAAAGTTATCACAGATACGCAGTATTTT. Protein sequence: CASSEQGRKVITDTQYF.

This chain links TRBV5-1 with TRBJ2-1; possibly TRBD1 for D (6 bases). Germline V gives CDR1 SGHRS, CDR2 YFSETQ. The ends were cut back, 5 bases at V and 9 bases at J, with 9 bases in the middle. The CDR3 runs 11 residues. Here the CDR3 DNA reads TGCGCCAGCAGGGAACAGGGTGAGCAGTTCTTC. Protein product: CASREQGEQFF.

This rearrangement joins TRBV30 to TRBJ1-6; 9 bases are shared with TRBD1. With V trimmed by 0 bases and J by 9 bases, 6 bases remained unmatched. CDR3 length: 15 amino acids. Germline V CDR1 and CDR2: GTSNPN, SVGIG (reference sequence). The CDR3 here is CAWSVPGTGRSPLHF. In nucleotides, the CDR3 is TGTGCCTGGAGTGTCCCCGGGACAGGGCGTTCACCCCTCCACTTT.

V usage is TRBV29-1 and J usage is TRBJ2-5; possibly TRBD2 for D (6 bases). The V end was cut by 7 bases, the J end by 2 bases, with 17 bases between. The CDR3 runs 14 residues. Germline values: CDR1 SQVTM, CDR2 ANQGSEA. The CDR3 region is CSGIRDSFQETQYF. DNA for the CDR3: TGCAGCGGCATCCGGGACTCCTTTCAAGAGACCCAGTACTTC.

The chain joins TRBV18 to TRBJ2-7, with unresolved D. The CDR3 has 13 residues. Germline lookup yields CDR1 KGHSH and CDR2 LQKENI. Trimming stripped 2 bases from V and 4 bases from J, with 9 bases between. The CDR3 nucleotides read TGTGCCAGCTCACCAGGATCTAAGTACGAGCAGTACTTC. Protein sequence: CASSPGSKYEQYF. Full variable domain (rest looked up from reference TRBV18 and TRBJ2-7): NAGVMQNPRHLVRRRGQEARLRCSPMKGHSHVYWYRQLPEEGLKFMVYLQKENIIDESGMPKERFSAEFPKEGPSILRIQQVVRGDSAAYFCASSPGSKYEQYFGPGTRLTVT.

The chain recombines TRBV28 with TRBJ1-5; 9 bases are shared with TRBD1. Germline trimming cut 6 bases from V and 6 bases from J; bases unmatched to any gene: 9. Germline V gives CDR1 MDHEN, CDR2 SYDVKM. This CDR3 is built from 15 residues. CDR3 sequence reads: CASSWGQGGSQPQHF. The CDR3 coding sequence is TGTGCCAGCAGCTGGGGACAGGGAGGAAGTCAGCCCCAGCATTTT.

This sequence joins TRBV12-3 or TRBV12-4 and TRBJ1-1; D remains ambiguous. V was pared by 5 bases and J by 4 bases, with 8 bases between. CDR3 length equals 12 residues. CDR3 loop: CASSLGFTEAFF. The DNA of the CDR3 is TGTGCCAGCAGTCTAGGGTTCACTGAAGCTTTCTTT.

J is TRBJ2-1 and V is TRBV6-5; D remains unclear. This CDR3 has 11 residues. Germline assignment: CDR1 MNHEY and CDR2 SVGAGI. V dropped 7 bases and J dropped 9 bases, with 10 bases sitting between them. CDR3 DNA sequence: TGTGCCAGCACCTCCTGGTCTGAGCAGTTCTTC. Encoded protein: CASTSWSEQFF.

CDR3 bases: TGTGCCAGCAGCCCCCACAGGGGTCTGGGTGAGCAGTTCTTC. It translates to CASSPHRGLGEQFF. V gene TRBV7-2 combines with J gene TRBJ2-1; 7 bases line up with TRBD1. Per germline, CDR1 SGHTA and CDR2 FQGNSA. The trim removed 5 bases at V and 9 bases at J, leaving 10 bases unmatched. The length of the CDR3 is 14 residues.

The rearrangement links TRBV3-1 (or the pseudogene TRBV3-2) to TRBJ1-4; 8 bases align to TRBD1. Germline loops: CDR1 LGHDT, CDR2 YNNKEL (reference sequence). The CDR3 has 15 residues. V was clipped by 2 bases and J by 3 bases; unmatched bases: 2. This chain's CDR3 is CASSQQQGANEKLFF. The CDR3 bases are TGTGCCAGCAGCCAACAACAGGGGGCTAATGAAAAACTGTTTTTT.

The chain couples TRBV29-1 to TRBJ1-5; maybe TRBD1 (6 bases). V was pared by 1 base and J by 2 bases, with 9 bases between. The CDR3 extends over 14 amino acids. Germline assignment: CDR1 SQVTM and CDR2 ANQGSEA. The CDR3 coding sequence is TGCAGCGTTGAAGGGGGGCGCGGCAATCAGCCCCAGCATTTT. This translates into CSVEGGRGNQPQHF. The full variable domain, with the rest looked up from reference TRBV29-1 and TRBJ1-5, is SAVISQKPSRDICQRGTSLTIQCQVDSQVTMMFWYRQQPGQSLTLIATANQGSEATYESGFVIDKFPISRPNLTFSTLTVSNMSPEDSSIYLCSVEGGRGNQPQHFGDGTRLSIL.

V is TRBV30 and J is TRBJ1-1; unclear D gene. Deletions cut 7 bases from V and 11 bases from J, with 26 bases between. The CDR3 covers 14 residues. The germline gives CDR1 GTSNPN, CDR2 SVGIG (reference sequence). The DNA for the CDR3 is TGTGCCTTGCTGCGTGGCGCCCGAGGTCGTTGGGCTTTCTTT. Protein: CALLRGARGRWAFF. Supplemented by reference TRBV30 and TRBJ1-1, the full variable domain reads SQTIHQWPATLVQPVGSPLSLECTVEGTSNPNLYWYRQAAGRGLQLLFYSVGIGQISSEVPQNLSASRPQDRQFILSSKKLLLSDSGFYLCALLRGARGRWAFFGQGTRLTVV.

The genes are TRBV3-1 (or the pseudogene TRBV3-2) and TRBJ2-5, with 7 bases fitting TRBD1. CDR1 is LGHDT and CDR2 is YNNKEL in the germline V gene (reference sequence). The CDR3 sequence is 12 residues long. Unmatched junction bases numbered 4, after V lost 6 bases and J lost 6 bases. The CDR3 bases are TGTGCCAGCAGACGACAGGGACAGACCCAGTACTTC. This translates into CASRRQGQTQYF.